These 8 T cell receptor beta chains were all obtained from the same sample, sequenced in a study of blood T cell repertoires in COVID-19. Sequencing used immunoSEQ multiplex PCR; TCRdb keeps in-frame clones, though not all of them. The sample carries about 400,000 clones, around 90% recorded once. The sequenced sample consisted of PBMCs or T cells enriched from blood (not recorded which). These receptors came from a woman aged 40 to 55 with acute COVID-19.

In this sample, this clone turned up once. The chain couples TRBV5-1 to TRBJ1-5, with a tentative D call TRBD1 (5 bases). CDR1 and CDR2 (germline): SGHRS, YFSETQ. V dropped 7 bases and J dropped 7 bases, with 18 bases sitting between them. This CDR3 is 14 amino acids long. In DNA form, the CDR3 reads TGCGCCAGCGGTACCCTACAGGAAGGACAGCCCCAGCATTTT. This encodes CASGTLQEGQPQHF.

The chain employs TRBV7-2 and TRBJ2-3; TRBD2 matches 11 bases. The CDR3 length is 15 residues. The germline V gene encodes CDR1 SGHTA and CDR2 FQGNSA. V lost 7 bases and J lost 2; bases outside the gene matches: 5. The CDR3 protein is CASKRLAGITDTQYF. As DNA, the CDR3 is TGTGCCAGCAAACGACTAGCGGGGATCACAGATACGCAGTATTTT.

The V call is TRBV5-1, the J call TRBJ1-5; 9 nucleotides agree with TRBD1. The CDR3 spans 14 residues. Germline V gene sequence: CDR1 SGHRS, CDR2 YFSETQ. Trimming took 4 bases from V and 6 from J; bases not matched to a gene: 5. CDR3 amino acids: CASSPGTGSQPQHF. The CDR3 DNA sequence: TGCGCCAGCAGCCCGGGGACAGGGAGTCAGCCCCAGCATTTT. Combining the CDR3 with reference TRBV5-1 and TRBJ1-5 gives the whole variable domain KAGVTQTPRYLIKTRGQQVTLSCSPISGHRSVSWYQQTPGQGLQFLFEYFSETQRNKGNFPGRFSGRQFSNSRSEMNVSTLELGDSALYLCASSPGTGSQPQHFGDGTRLSIL.

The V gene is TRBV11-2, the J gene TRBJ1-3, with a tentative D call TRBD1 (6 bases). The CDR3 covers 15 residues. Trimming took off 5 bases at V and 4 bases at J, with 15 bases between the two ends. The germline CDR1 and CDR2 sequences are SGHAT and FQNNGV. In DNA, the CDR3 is TGTGCCAGCAGCCCGCAGGGGAATAACGGAAACACCATATATTTT. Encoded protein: CASSPQGNNGNTIYF.

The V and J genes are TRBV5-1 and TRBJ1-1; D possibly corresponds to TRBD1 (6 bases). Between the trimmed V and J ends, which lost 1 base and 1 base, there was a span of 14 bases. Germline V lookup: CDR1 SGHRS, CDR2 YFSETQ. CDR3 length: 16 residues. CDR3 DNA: TGCGCCAGCAGCTTGCTCGACAGGCAATCGAACACTGAAGCTTTCTTT. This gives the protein CASSLLDRQSNTEAFF.

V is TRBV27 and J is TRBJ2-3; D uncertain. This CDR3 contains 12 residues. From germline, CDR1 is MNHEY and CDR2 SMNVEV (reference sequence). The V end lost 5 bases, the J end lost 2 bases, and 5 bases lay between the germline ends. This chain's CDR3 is CASSLLTDTQYF. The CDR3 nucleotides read TGTGCCAGCAGTCTTCTCACAGATACGCAGTATTTT.

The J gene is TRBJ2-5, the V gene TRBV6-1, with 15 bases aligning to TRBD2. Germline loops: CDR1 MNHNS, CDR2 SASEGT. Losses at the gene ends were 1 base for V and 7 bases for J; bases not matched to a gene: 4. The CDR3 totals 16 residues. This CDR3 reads CASSEGTSGGAGTQYF. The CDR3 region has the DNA TGTGCCAGCAGTGAAGGGACTAGCGGGGGGGCAGGGACCCAGTACTTC.

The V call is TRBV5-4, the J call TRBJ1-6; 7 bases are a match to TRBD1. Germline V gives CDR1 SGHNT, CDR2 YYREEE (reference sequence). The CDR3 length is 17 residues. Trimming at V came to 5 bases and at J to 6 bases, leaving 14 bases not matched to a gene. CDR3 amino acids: CASSGRGLSGANSPLHF. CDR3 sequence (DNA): TGTGCCAGCAGTGGTAGGGGGCTAAGTGGCGCTAATTCACCCCTCCACTTT.